This TCR beta chain was recovered during a study of preoperative IRX-2 immunotherapy in early breast cancer (dated 2019 in TCRdb). Library generation was performed with the immunoSEQ multiplex PCR assay. TCRdb stores this immuneACCESS table with in-frame sequences only. Part of the clones is absent; in the studies checked, under half of the shortfall reflects unresolved V genes, and no reason is known for the rest. In all, the sample holds about 11,000 clones, and around 80% of those were seen once. The top ten hold approximately 5.6% of the sample. As encoded in the germline V gene (reference sequence), CDR1 is LNHDA while CDR2 is SQIVND. Spanning cysteine to phenylalanine, the CDR3 consists of 12 amino acids. This entry keeps only the CDR3 DNA: 36 bases, framed from base 1. V was cut back by 9 bases and J by 3 bases, leaving a gap of 11 bases between them. As to this clone: Its antigen target is currently unknown. The record has no base qualities; no much larger clone is one base away.

The sample's treatment or condition label, decoded: preoperative locoregional IRX-2 cytokine immunotherapy. The samples were obtained from a phase Ib study that tested preoperative, locoregional IRX-2 cytokine immunotherapy designed to prime immune responses. Patients with early-stage breast cancer who were given IRX-2 before surgery served as donors. The V and J segments used are TRBV19 and TRBJ1-2; the D gene is perhaps TRBD1, from 5 matching bases. The receptor was isolated from a human donor with breast cancer. The sequencing used lymph node tissue, collected before IRX-2 immunotherapy. The CDR3 is CARREQDYGYTF. The base sequence is TGTGCCAGACGGGAACAGGACTATGGCTACACCTTC. Extended through the reference TRBV19 and TRBJ1-2 proteins, this CDR3 yields the full variable domain: DGGITQSPKYLFRKEGQNVTLSCEQNLNHDAMYWYRQDPGQGLRLIYYSQIVNDFQKGDIAEGYSVSREKKESFPLTVTSAQKNPTAFYLCARREQDYGYTFGSGTRLTVV.